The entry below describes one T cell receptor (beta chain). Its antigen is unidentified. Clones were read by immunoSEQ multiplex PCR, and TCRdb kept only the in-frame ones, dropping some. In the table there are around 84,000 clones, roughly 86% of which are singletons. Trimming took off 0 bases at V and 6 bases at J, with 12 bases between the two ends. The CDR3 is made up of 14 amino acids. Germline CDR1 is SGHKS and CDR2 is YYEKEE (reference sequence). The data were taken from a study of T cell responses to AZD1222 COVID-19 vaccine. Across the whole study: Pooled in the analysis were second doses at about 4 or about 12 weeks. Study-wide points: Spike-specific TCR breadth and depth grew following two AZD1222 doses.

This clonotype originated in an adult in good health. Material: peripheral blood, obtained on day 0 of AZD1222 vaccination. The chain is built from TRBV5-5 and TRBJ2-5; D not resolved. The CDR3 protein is CASSLVAVDKTQYF. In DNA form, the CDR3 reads TGTGCCAGCAGCTTGGTCGCGGTGGATAAGACCCAGTACTTC.